The 21 T cell receptor beta chains in this list originate from one sample, sequenced in a study of T-cell reconstitution after alpha-beta-depleted transplantation in children. Preparation of the TCRbeta library involved a method that used unique molecular identifiers. TCRdb analysed the PCR reads with MiXCR anew, one entry per CDR3 protein. Here the sample spans 19,000 or so distinct CDR3 sequences, about an eighth being singletons. This specimen consisted of PBMCs, mostly from graft donor cells, obtained 60 days after TCRalphabeta/CD19-depleted stem cell transplant. All receptors derive from a female patient aged 2 to 10 who had a stem cell transplant for congenital amegakaryocytic thrombocytopenia, so the T cells may come from the graft donor.

This clonotype occurred many times. The rearrangement uses TRBV14 and TRBJ2-7; 10 bases fit TRBD2. The length of the CDR3 is 17 residues. The ends lost 3 bases at V and 3 bases at J; junction bases unmatched: 11. Germline CDR1 is SGHDN and CDR2 is FVKESK. The CDR3 loop is CASSQPVGASGSYEQYF. DNA of the CDR3: TGTGCCAGCAGCCAGCCGGTAGGGGCTAGCGGGAGCTACGAGCAGTACTTC.

This clonotype has a count of ten or more. This chain links TRBV3-1 with TRBJ2-7, with D hard to call. Per germline, CDR1 LGHDT and CDR2 YNNKEL (reference sequence). V lost 1 base to trimming and J lost 4 bases, with 5 bases between them. The CDR3 extends over 12 amino acids. In nucleotides, the CDR3 is TGTGCCAGCAGCCAAGGAGGATACGAGCAGTACTTC. Its protein product is CASSQGGYEQYF.

This clonotype was recorded many times. The chain recombines TRBV20-1 with TRBJ1-3, with TRBD1 as a possible D gene (5 bases). The CDR3 is 12 amino acids. Germline-derived CDR1 and CDR2 are DFQATT and SNEGSKA (reference sequence). V shed 5 bases and J shed 0 bases, with 5 bases lying between them. CDR3 sequence reads: CSADSSGNTIYF. CDR3 DNA: TGCAGTGCTGACAGCTCTGGAAACACCATATATTTT.

The chain employs TRBV18 and TRBJ2-3; D ambiguous. V was shortened by 1 base and J by 2 bases, with 7 bases between the two germline ends. The CDR3 runs to 14 residues. The germline V gene encodes CDR1 KGHSH and CDR2 LQKENI. CDR3 sequence (DNA): TGTGCCAGCTCACCACGTTCGATCACAGATACGCAGTATTTT. Residues: CASSPRSITDTQYF.

The rearrangement joins TRBV28 to TRBJ1-2, with D possibly TRBD1 on 5 matching bases. Looked up from germline, CDR1 is MDHEN and CDR2 is SYDVKM. Trimming took off 5 bases at V and 4 bases at J, with 14 bases between the two ends. CDR3 length equals 14 residues. The CDR3 protein is CASSVPGGFYGYTF. The DNA of the CDR3 is TGTGCCAGCAGTGTCCCGGGGGGATTCTATGGCTACACCTTC.

This clonotype was counted ten times or more. The chain is built from TRBV7-9 and TRBJ2-7, with D unclear. With 3 bases removed from V and 4 bases from J, the gap between germline ends came to 10 bases. The length of the CDR3 is 13 residues. The germline gives CDR1 SEHNR, CDR2 FQNEAQ (reference sequence). The CDR3 DNA follows: TGTGCCAGCAGCTTTTCAGAAAAGTACGAGCAGTACTTC. Its protein product is CASSFSEKYEQYF.

This clonotype occurred many times. The chain recombines TRBV20-1 with TRBJ2-2, with D unresolved. This CDR3 has 16 amino acids. With 5 bases removed from V and 0 bases from J, the gap between germline ends came to 16 bases. Looked up from germline, CDR1 is DFQATT and CDR2 is SNEGSKA (reference sequence). DNA of the CDR3: TGCAGTGCTCGAAGCCCCGGGCCTTCGAACACCGGGGAGCTGTTTTTT. Translating it yields CSARSPGPSNTGELFF.

This clonotype occurred many times. V usage is TRBV6-6 and J usage is TRBJ1-1, with 7 bases matching TRBD1. Trimming took 7 bases from V and 5 from J; bases not matched to a gene: 10. Per the germline V gene, CDR1 is MNHNY and CDR2 is SVGAGI (reference sequence). This CDR3 comprises 14 residues. This CDR3 is CASNPDRARTEAFF. The CDR3 coding sequence is TGTGCCAGCAATCCCGACAGGGCAAGGACTGAAGCTTTCTTT.

This clonotype was observed at least ten times. This chain connects TRBV4-1 to TRBJ2-3; 9 nucleotides align to TRBD2. CDR3 length: 15 amino acids. V lost 1 base, J lost 4 bases, and 3 bases stayed unmatched. CDR1 and CDR2 from the germline V gene are MGHRA and YSYEKL. The CDR3 loop is CASSQALAGPDTQYF. DNA of the CDR3: TGCGCCAGCAGCCAAGCGCTAGCGGGACCAGATACGCAGTATTTT.

Ten or more counts support this clonotype. The chain employs TRBV20-1 and TRBJ2-5, with 7 nucleotides matching TRBD1. Germline V lookup: CDR1 DFQATT, CDR2 SNEGSKA (reference sequence). The V gene end was trimmed by 3 bases and the J gene end by 2 bases; junction bases not matched to a gene: 3. This CDR3 comprises 13 residues. Here the CDR3 DNA reads TGCAGTGCTAGCGGACAGGTTCAAGAGACCCAGTACTTC. This translates into CSASGQVQETQYF.

This clonotype was observed at least ten times. This chain's CDR3 is CATSWGNANTEAFF. CDR3 nucleotide sequence: TGTGCCACCAGTTGGGGCAACGCGAACACTGAAGCTTTCTTT. V is TRBV15 and J is TRBJ1-1; D perhaps matches TRBD1 (5 bases). V lost 6 bases to trimming and J lost 1 base, with 12 bases between them. Looked up from germline, CDR1 is LNHNV and CDR2 is YYDKDF (reference sequence). This CDR3 has 14 residues.

This chain uses TRBV14 with TRBJ2-3, with D maybe TRBD1 (5 bases). The CDR3 length is 15 residues. V was shortened by 0 bases and J by 2 bases, with 9 bases between the two germline ends. Germline V CDR1 and CDR2: SGHDN, FVKESK. Written as DNA, the CDR3 is TGTGCCAGCAGCCAAGATAGGGGCCTCACAGATACGCAGTATTTT. Its protein is CASSQDRGLTDTQYF.

In its sample, this clonotype was seen many times. The V gene is TRBV5-1, the J gene TRBJ2-7, with D possibly being TRBD1 (5 bases). Trimming removed 2 bases from V and 0 bases from J, with 9 bases in between. The CDR3 is 14 amino acids. Germline-derived CDR1 and CDR2 are SGHRS and YFSETQ. CDR3 sequence reads: CASSLGHSSYEQYF. Written as DNA, the CDR3 is TGCGCCAGCAGCTTAGGACACAGCTCCTACGAGCAGTACTTC.

This clonotype appeared many times. This chain connects TRBV20-1 to TRBJ2-3, with 14 bases matching TRBD2. The CDR3 sequence is 16 residues long. The trim removed 6 bases at V and 0 bases at J, leaving 5 bases unmatched. Germline V gene lookup returns CDR1 DFQATT and CDR2 SNEGSKA (reference sequence). CDR3 in DNA: TGCAGTGCGGGGACTAGCGGGAGAGTTAGCACAGATACGCAGTATTTT. Amino acids: CSAGTSGRVSTDTQYF.

This clonotype was found many times. The V and J genes are TRBV7-6 and TRBJ1-6; D perhaps matches TRBD1 (6 bases). Germline CDR1 is SGHVS and CDR2 is FNYEAQ. V was shortened by 3 bases and J by 9 bases, with 18 bases between the two germline ends. The CDR3 consists of 16 residues. The CDR3 is CASSFALTGLGSPLHF. As DNA, the CDR3 is TGTGCCAGCAGCTTCGCGCTGACAGGCCTGGGTTCACCCCTCCACTTT. Based on the CDR3 plus reference TRBV7-6 and TRBJ1-6, the full variable domain is GAGVSQSPRYKVTKRGQDVALRCDPISGHVSLYWYRQALGQGPEFLTYFNYEAQQDKSGLPNDRFSAERPEGSISTLTIQRTEQRDSAMYRCASSFALTGLGSPLHFGNGTRLTVT.

There are many counts of this clonotype. The chain carries TRBV10-3 and TRBJ2-3, with TRBD2 identical over 11 bases. After removal of 9 bases from V and 2 bases from J, the junction contained 4 bases not matched to a gene. The germline gives CDR1 ENHRY, CDR2 SYGVKD. The CDR3 contains 14 residues. The CDR3 loop reads CAIRTSGPTDTQYF. The CDR3 DNA reads TGTGCCATTAGGACTAGCGGGCCCACAGATACGCAGTATTTT.

This clonotype was recorded many times. The rearrangement uses TRBV6-5 and TRBJ2-5; 11 nucleotides match TRBD2. The ends lost 4 bases at V and 5 bases at J; junction bases unmatched: 6. The CDR3 loop spans 15 amino acids. Germline-derived CDR1 and CDR2 are MNHEY and SVGAGI. The CDR3 bases are TGTGCCAGCAGTTCAACTAGCGGGGGTCCGGAGACCCAGTACTTC. As protein: CASSSTSGGPETQYF.

This clonotype was seen repeatedly, ten times or more. The chain combines TRBV6-4 with TRBJ2-2; 10 nucleotides agree with TRBD2. Germline trimming cut 7 bases from V and 1 base from J; bases unmatched to any gene: 3. Germline V lookup: CDR1 MRHNA, CDR2 SNTAGT. The CDR3 consists of 15 residues. The CDR3 DNA reads TGTGCCAGCACCCCTAGCGGGGGGAACACCGGGGAGCTGTTTTTT. This gives the protein CASTPSGGNTGELFF.

This clonotype was seen at least ten times. The genes are TRBV20-1 and TRBJ2-7; the D call may be TRBD1 or TRBD2 (6 bases each). Germline CDR1 reads DFQATT; CDR2 reads SNEGSKA (reference sequence). The CDR3 spans 13 residues. V was cut by 3 bases and J by 2 bases, with 11 bases left in between. CDR3 loop: CSASKGGPYEQYF. CDR3 coding DNA: TGCAGTGCTAGTAAGGGGGGACCCTACGAGCAGTACTTC.

The V and J genes are TRBV19 and TRBJ1-3, with D maybe TRBD1 (5 bases). The V end was cut by 6 bases, the J end by 6 bases, with 15 bases between. Germline V gene lookup returns CDR1 LNHDA and CDR2 SQIVND (reference sequence). This CDR3 is 14 amino acids long. CDR3 sequence reads: CASSPRARANTIYF. CDR3 nucleotides: TGTGCCAGTAGCCCCAGGGCCAGGGCAAACACCATATATTTT.

This clonotype was observed many times. This sequence joins TRBV5-1 and TRBJ2-5; 10 bases are a match to TRBD2. The V gene end was trimmed by 6 bases and the J gene end by 2 bases; junction bases not matched to a gene: 7. This CDR3 has 15 amino acids. In germline, CDR1 is SGHRS, CDR2 YFSETQ. The CDR3 sequence: CASTVAGGGQETQYF. As DNA, the CDR3 is TGCGCCAGCACTGTAGCGGGAGGCGGGCAAGAGACCCAGTACTTC.